The 5 T cell receptor beta chains below come from one sample, sequenced in a study of identifying expanded T cells in peripheral blood. The method was immunoSEQ multiplex PCR; TCRdb's version includes in-frame clones alone and lacks a portion of them. The sample includes tens of thousands of clones, more than 75% of them seen just once. Specimen: blood. The receptors stem from a person aged 18 to 69 in good health.

The chain uses TRBV4-1 and TRBJ2-5; D is possibly TRBD1 (5 bases). CDR1 is MGHRA and CDR2 is YSYEKL in the germline V gene. Trimming removed 0 bases from V and 4 bases from J, with 24 bases in between. The CDR3 is made up of 19 amino acids. The CDR3 loop is CASSQDLLVGRVHLETQYF. The CDR3 DNA reads as TGCGCCAGCAGCCAAGATCTGCTTGTAGGCAGGGTACATTTAGAGACCCAGTACTTC.

The chain employs TRBV29-1 and TRBJ2-7; 10 bases map to TRBD1. Germline CDR1 and CDR2: SQVTM and ANQGSEA. The CDR3 loop spans 14 amino acids. V was clipped by 6 bases and J by 3 bases; unmatched bases: 8. The CDR3 region has the DNA TGCAGCGTCGCCGTAGGGACAGGGGTCTACGAGCAGTACTTC. Its translation: CSVAVGTGVYEQYF.

The chain carries TRBV10-3 and TRBJ1-1, with a possible D match to TRBD1 (6 bases). Germline V gives CDR1 ENHRY, CDR2 SYGVKD. CDR3 length: 13 amino acids. The V and J ends lost 6 bases and 2 bases respectively, with 10 bases between them. CDR3 in DNA: TGTGCCATCAGGGTGGACAGAAACACTGAAGCTTTCTTT. It codes for CAIRVDRNTEAFF.

The chain uses TRBV7-9 and TRBJ1-6; tentative D call: TRBD1 (5 bases). V lost 11 bases, J lost 3 bases, and 11 bases lay in between. The CDR3 consists of 13 residues. Germline V gene sequence: CDR1 SEHNR, CDR2 FQNEAQ (reference sequence). DNA of the CDR3: TGTGCCGCCGCGGGACTCTATAATTCACCCCTCCACTTT. Amino acid sequence: CAAAGLYNSPLHF.

V gene TRBV18 combines with J gene TRBJ1-3; D is unresolved. V was cut by 3 bases and J by 3 bases, with 12 bases left in between. CDR3 length equals 15 residues. CDR1 and CDR2 (germline): KGHSH, LQKENI. CDR3 nucleotides: TGTGCCAGCTCACCGAACAGCCAAGGTGGAAACACCATATATTTT. Its protein product is CASSPNSQGGNTIYF.